A single sample is the source of the 32 T cell receptor beta chains below, sequenced in a study of blood T cell repertoires in COVID-19. TCRdb keeps only in-frame clones here, not all; method: immunoSEQ multiplex PCR. The sample holds about 130,000 clones, 70% to 85% seen once. Material for sequencing was peripheral blood. The receptor source for this set is a man in his fifties or sixties who had recovered from COVID-19.

This clone was seen a single time. The rearrangement links TRBV4-3 to TRBJ1-2; weak D call: TRBD1 (5 bases). The CDR3 has 14 residues. V lost 4 bases and J 2 bases, leaving 11 bases between the germline ends. CDR1 and CDR2 (germline): LGHNA, YSLEER. The CDR3 protein is CASSPAGGNYGYTF. For the CDR3, the DNA is TGCGCCAGCAGCCCCGCCGGGGGGAACTATGGCTACACCTTC.

This clone came up a few times. The chain links TRBV7-3 to TRBJ2-1; a possible D gene is TRBD2 (6 bases). This CDR3 is built from 14 residues. Germline CDR1 SGHTA, CDR2 FQGTGA. The V gene lost 1 base and the J gene lost 5 bases, with 9 bases spanning the gap. Here the CDR3 DNA reads TGTGCCAGCAGCTTAAGCGGGGCCAACAATGAGCAGTTCTTC. This translates into CASSLSGANNEQFF.

V and J are TRBV7-2 and TRBJ1-2; TRBD1 matches 9 bases. Per germline, CDR1 SGHTA and CDR2 FQGNSA. This CDR3 contains 14 residues. With V trimmed by 4 bases and J by 8 bases, 8 bases remained unmatched. CDR3 bases: TGTGCCAGCAGCTGGGACAGGGTAGTGGAAGGCTACACCTTC. Encoded protein: CASSWDRVVEGYTF. Full variable domain (remainder filled in from reference TRBV7-2 and TRBJ1-2): GAGVSQSPSNKVTEKGKDVELRCDPISGHTALYWYRQSLGQGLEFLIYFQGNSAPDKSGLPSDRFSAERTGGSVSTLTIQRTQQEDSAVYLCASSWDRVVEGYTFGSGTRLTVV.

The chain links TRBV25-1 to TRBJ2-5, with D unclear. CDR3 length equals 14 residues. Germline assignment: CDR1 MGHDK and CDR2 SYGVNS. V shed 2 bases and J shed 5 bases, with 12 bases lying between them. The CDR3 sequence: CASSEPGGLETQYF. The CDR3 DNA is TGTGCCAGCAGTGAACCGGGTGGGTTGGAGACCCAGTACTTC.

This chain uses TRBV27 with TRBJ1-5; D is unresolved. Trimming stripped 8 bases from V and 9 bases from J, with 8 bases between. The CDR3 covers 10 residues. Germline-derived CDR1 and CDR2 are MNHEY and SMNVEV (reference sequence). CDR3 in DNA: TGTGCCAGCGGCCCGTGGCCCCAGCATTTT. Translated: CASGPWPQHF.

This chain links TRBV2 with TRBJ2-3, with D maybe TRBD1 (6 bases). The V and J ends lost 6 bases and 3 bases respectively, with 13 bases between them. The germline V gene has CDR1 SNHLY and CDR2 FYNNEI. There are 14 residues in the CDR3. CDR3 sequence reads: CASRLGARTDTQYF. Here the CDR3 DNA reads TGTGCCAGCAGGTTGGGGGCGAGGACAGATACGCAGTATTTT.

The rearrangement joins TRBV2 to TRBJ1-6; no clear D gene. Trimming stripped 5 bases from V and 7 bases from J, with 9 bases between. Germline V CDR1 and CDR2: SNHLY, FYNNEI. CDR3 length equals 13 residues. CDR3 amino acids: CASSPSGNSPLHF. DNA of the CDR3: TGTGCCAGCAGTCCTTCGGGGAATTCACCCCTCCACTTT. The whole variable domain, remainder taken from reference TRBV2 and TRBJ1-6, is EPEVTQTPSHQVTQMGQEVILRCVPISNHLYFYWYRQILGQKVEFLVSFYNNEISEKSEIFDDQFSVERPDGSNFTLKIRSTKLEDSAMYFCASSPSGNSPLHFGNGTRLTVT.

This chain uses TRBV11-2 with TRBJ2-7; 7 bases match TRBD2. This CDR3 has 13 amino acids. J was trimmed by 3 bases and V by 3 bases; bases with no gene match: 2. Per germline, CDR1 SGHAT and CDR2 FQNNGV. CDR3 loop: CASSFGDYYEQYF. For the CDR3, the DNA is TGTGCCAGCAGCTTTGGGGACTACTACGAGCAGTACTTC.

The V gene is TRBV11-2, the J gene TRBJ1-5; no clear D gene. The CDR3 is 14 amino acids. The germline gives CDR1 SGHAT, CDR2 FQNNGV. V lost 4 bases and J 5 bases, leaving 12 bases between the germline ends. The CDR3 protein is CASSSLRGHQPQHF. The CDR3, as DNA: TGTGCCAGCAGCTCCCTGCGGGGTCATCAGCCCCAGCATTTT.

The CDR3 DNA follows: TGTGCCAGCTCACCACCGGTAGGGAGCTCCTACAATGAGCAGTTCTTC. It translates to CASSPPVGSSYNEQFF. The chain links TRBV18 to TRBJ2-1; weak D call: TRBD2 (5 bases). The germline V gene encodes CDR1 KGHSH and CDR2 LQKENI. V was shortened by 0 bases and J by 0 bases, with 9 bases between the two germline ends. This CDR3 region has 16 residues.

The rearrangement uses TRBV5-1 and TRBJ1-1, with 8 bases identical to TRBD1. The CDR3 is made up of 16 amino acids. V lost 0 bases, J lost 5 bases, and 9 bases stayed unmatched. Germline CDR1 SGHRS, CDR2 YFSETQ. Here the CDR3 reads CASSLDAGGGGTEAFF. CDR3 in DNA: TGCGCCAGCAGCTTGGATGCAGGGGGCGGTGGGACTGAAGCTTTCTTT.

This chain joins TRBV19 and TRBJ1-1; no clear D gene. CDR1 is LNHDA and CDR2 is SQIVND in the germline V gene (reference sequence). This CDR3 comprises 15 residues. Trimming removed 3 bases at V and 3 bases at J, with 14 bases between. CDR3 DNA: TGTGCCAGTAGTATCGCTGCAGGTTCAGACACTGAAGCTTTCTTT. Encoded protein: CASSIAAGSDTEAFF.

This sequence joins TRBV7-9 and TRBJ1-1; the D is unclear. The CDR3 sequence is 13 residues long. In germline, CDR1 is SEHNR, CDR2 FQNEAQ (reference sequence). V was shortened by 6 bases and J by 4 bases, with 12 bases between the two germline ends. The CDR3 reads CASSLQSTTEAFF. The DNA for the CDR3 is TGTGCCAGCAGTCTACAGTCAACCACTGAAGCTTTCTTT.

This chain links TRBV6-6 with TRBJ2-7; 10 bases line up with TRBD2. CDR1 is MNHNY and CDR2 is SVGAGI in the germline V gene (reference sequence). The V gene end was trimmed by 0 bases and the J gene end by 2 bases; junction bases not matched to a gene: 4. This CDR3 region has 16 residues. The CDR3 DNA sequence: TGTGCCAGCAGTTACTCGAACAGCGGGAGGGCCTACGAGCAGTACTTC. Protein: CASSYSNSGRAYEQYF.

The chain employs TRBV7-2 and TRBJ1-3; 9 bases align to TRBD1. The J segment lost 1 base and the V segment lost 3 bases, leaving 1 base of the junction unmatched. This CDR3 contains 15 residues. Germline CDR1 and CDR2: SGHTA and FQGNSA. The DNA of the CDR3 is TGTGCCAGCAGCTTGACAGGGGGGTCTGGAAACACCATATATTTT. Residues: CASSLTGGSGNTIYF.

This chain connects TRBV7-2 to TRBJ1-1, with no clear D. CDR1 and CDR2 (germline): SGHTA, FQGNSA. The CDR3 extends over 12 amino acids. The CDR3 nucleotides read TGTTTAGAAGCAGAGGTTTCCACTGAAGCTTTCTTT. Translation gives CLEAEVSTEAFF.

The chain couples TRBV19 to TRBJ2-3; 9 bases align to TRBD1. With V trimmed by 3 bases and J by 5 bases, 6 bases remained unmatched. The CDR3 runs 15 residues. Germline V gives CDR1 LNHDA, CDR2 SQIVND (reference sequence). CDR3 in amino acids: CASSIPGTGLDTQYF. In nucleotides, the CDR3 is TGTGCCAGTAGTATCCCCGGGACAGGGCTAGATACGCAGTATTTT.

The chain uses TRBV7-8 and TRBJ2-1, with TRBD2 matching 8 bases. The trim removed 5 bases at V and 6 bases at J, leaving 6 bases unmatched. The CDR3 extends over 14 amino acids. The V gene's germline CDR1 is SGHVS and CDR2 FQNEAQ. The CDR3 region has the DNA TGTGCCAGCAGCGTACCGGGACTAGTCAATGAGCAGTTCTTC. This sequence encodes CASSVPGLVNEQFF.

The V gene is TRBV9, the J gene TRBJ1-2; 9 nucleotides match TRBD1. Trimming cost V 4 bases and J 4 bases; bases outside gene matches: 23. This CDR3 has 20 amino acids. The germline V gene encodes CDR1 SGDLS and CDR2 YYNGEE. The chain's CDR3 is CASSYRTGDLETGGGYGYTF. DNA for the CDR3: TGTGCCAGCAGCTATAGAACGGGAGATTTAGAAACAGGGGGCGGCTATGGCTACACCTTC.

V is TRBV27 and J is TRBJ2-2, with TRBD1 matching 9 bases. Germline CDR1 reads MNHEY; CDR2 reads SMNVEV (reference sequence). After removal of 0 bases from V and 4 bases from J, the junction contained 3 bases not matched to a gene. The CDR3 contains 16 residues. The CDR3 sequence: CASSLSTGGRTGELFF. CDR3 nucleotide sequence: TGTGCCAGCAGTTTATCGACAGGGGGGCGCACCGGGGAGCTGTTTTTT.

The chain is built from TRBV3-1 (or the pseudogene TRBV3-2) and TRBJ1-1; D call uncertain. V shed 8 bases and J shed 5 bases, with 9 bases lying between them. The CDR3 extends over 11 amino acids. CDR1 and CDR2 from the germline V gene are LGHDT and YNNKEL (reference sequence). CDR3 loop: CASRGNTEAFF. In nucleotides, the CDR3 is TGTGCCAGCCGAGGGAATACTGAAGCTTTCTTT.

The rearrangement uses TRBV6-4 and TRBJ2-3; D ambiguous. Germline V CDR1 and CDR2: MRHNA, SNTAGT. Trimming left V 5 bases short and J 4 bases short, with 10 bases between. The CDR3 runs 13 residues. The chain's CDR3 is CASSPSQADTQYF. CDR3 sequence (DNA): TGTGCCAGCAGTCCGTCCCAGGCAGATACGCAGTATTTT.

The rearrangement joins TRBV7-6 to TRBJ1-5; 10 bases are a match to TRBD1. With 5 bases clipped from V and 2 bases from J, the junction kept 9 bases outside the gene matches. Looked up from germline, CDR1 is SGHVS and CDR2 is FNYEAQ. CDR3 size: 17 residues. CDR3 region: CASSLSAGTGGNQPQHF. CDR3 sequence (DNA): TGTGCCAGCAGCCTTAGTGCTGGGACAGGGGGCAATCAGCCCCAGCATTTT.

The chain recombines TRBV7-3 with TRBJ2-1; 12 bases are shared with TRBD2. The CDR3 sequence is 15 residues long. The trim removed 2 bases at V and 8 bases at J, leaving 4 bases unmatched. Germline V gene sequence: CDR1 SGHTA, CDR2 FQGTGA. CDR3 sequence: CASSLQTSGSDEQFF. CDR3 nucleotide sequence: TGTGCCAGCAGCTTACAGACTAGCGGGAGTGATGAGCAGTTCTTC.

This clone appeared once. The chain carries TRBV5-1 and TRBJ2-4, with a possible D match to TRBD1 (6 bases). Germline-derived CDR1 and CDR2 are SGHRS and YFSETQ. This CDR3 is built from 13 residues. Trimming removed 2 bases from V and 7 bases from J, with 10 bases in between. The CDR3 region has the DNA TGCGCCAGCAGCTTAGGGGACAACAACATTCAGTACTTC. This encodes CASSLGDNNIQYF.

This clone was recorded once. This chain links TRBV7-9 with TRBJ2-1, with D possibly being TRBD2 (5 bases). V was clipped by 3 bases and J by 3 bases, with 12 bases between them. Per germline, CDR1 SEHNR and CDR2 FQNEAQ (reference sequence). The CDR3 consists of 15 residues. CDR3 residues: CASSFERKFYNEQFF. The CDR3 region has the DNA TGTGCCAGCAGCTTTGAGCGGAAATTCTACAATGAGCAGTTCTTC.

V gene TRBV6-5 combines with J gene TRBJ2-1; a weak D match, TRBD2 (6 bases). V was cut by 6 bases and J by 15 bases, with 18 bases left in between. Germline V gene lookup returns CDR1 MNHEY and CDR2 SVGAGI. The CDR3 consists of 12 residues. The DNA of the CDR3 is TGTGCCAGCAGGGAGGGCCGGTCCCCCGCGTTCTTC. Translating gives CASREGRSPAFF.

A remark on this clone: The junction departs from germline at one end; a sequencing error may be responsible. Here the CDR3 reads CATSREAGTEAFF. As DNA, the CDR3 is TGTGCCACCAGCCGAGAAGCAGGGACTGAAGCTTTCTTT. The V gene is TRBV15, the J gene TRBJ1-1, with D tentatively TRBD1 (5 bases). Germline CDR1 LNHNV, CDR2 YYDKDF (reference sequence). This CDR3 has 13 amino acids.

Note on this clone: The germline gene is not matched at one end of the junction; a read error may be the cause. This chain uses TRBV7-7 with TRBJ2-1; D is possibly TRBD2 (5 bases). The germline gives CDR1 SSHAT, CDR2 FNYEAQ (reference sequence). The CDR3 is made up of 13 amino acids. The CDR3 loop reads CASSLDGMDEQFF. The CDR3, as DNA: TGTGCTAGCAGCTTAGACGGGATGGATGAGCAGTTCTTC.

This sequence joins TRBV11-2 and TRBJ2-2; 9 bases align to TRBD1. V gave up 1 base and J gave up 4 bases; unmatched junction bases: 13. From germline, CDR1 is SGHAT and CDR2 FQNNGV. There are 19 residues in the CDR3. Written as DNA, the CDR3 is TGTGCCAGCAGCTTAGTATTCAGGCGGGACAGGGTTAGCACCGGGGAGCTGTTTTTT. Its protein product is CASSLVFRRDRVSTGELFF.

This clone was seen just once. V gene TRBV20-1 combines with J gene TRBJ2-3; maybe TRBD2 (5 bases). Germline V lookup: CDR1 DFQATT, CDR2 SNEGSKA (reference sequence). This CDR3 is built from 11 residues. CDR3 protein: CSEGGTDTQYF. The CDR3 DNA sequence: TGCTCCGAGGGCGGGACAGATACGCAGTATTTT.

J is TRBJ1-3 and V is TRBV7-6; D gene ambiguous. Germline V gives CDR1 SGHVS, CDR2 FNYEAQ. V was pared by 1 base and J by 0 bases, with 22 bases between. The CDR3 length is 20 residues. The CDR3 DNA is TGTGCCAGCAGCTTAGGGTTACAGCGGGCGACCACCAGCTCTGGAAACACCATATATTTT. Amino acid sequence: CASSLGLQRATTSSGNTIYF.